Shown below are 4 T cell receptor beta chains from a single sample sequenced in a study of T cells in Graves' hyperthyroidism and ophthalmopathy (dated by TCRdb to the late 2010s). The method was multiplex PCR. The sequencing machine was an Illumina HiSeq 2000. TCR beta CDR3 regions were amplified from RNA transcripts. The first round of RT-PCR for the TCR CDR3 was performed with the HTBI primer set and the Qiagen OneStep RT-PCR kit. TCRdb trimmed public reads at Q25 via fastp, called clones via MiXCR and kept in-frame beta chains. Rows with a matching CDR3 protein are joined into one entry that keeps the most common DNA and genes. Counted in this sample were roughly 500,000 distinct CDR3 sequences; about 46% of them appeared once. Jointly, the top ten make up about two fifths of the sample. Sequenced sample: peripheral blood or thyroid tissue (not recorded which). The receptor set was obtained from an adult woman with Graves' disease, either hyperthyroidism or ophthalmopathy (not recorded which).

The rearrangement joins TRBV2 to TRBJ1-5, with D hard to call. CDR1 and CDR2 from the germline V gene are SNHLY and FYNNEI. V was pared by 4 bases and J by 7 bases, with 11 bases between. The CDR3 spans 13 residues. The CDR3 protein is CASSVLLGQPQHF. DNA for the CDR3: TGTGCCAGCAGTGTGCTGTTGGGACAGCCCCAGCATTTT.

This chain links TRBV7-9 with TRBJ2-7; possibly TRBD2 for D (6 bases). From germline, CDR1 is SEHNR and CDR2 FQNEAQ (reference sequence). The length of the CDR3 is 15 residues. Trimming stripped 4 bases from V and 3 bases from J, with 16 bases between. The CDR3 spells CASSWRGVPGYEQYF. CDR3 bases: TGTGCCAGCAGCTGGCGGGGCGTCCCAGGCTACGAGCAGTACTTC.

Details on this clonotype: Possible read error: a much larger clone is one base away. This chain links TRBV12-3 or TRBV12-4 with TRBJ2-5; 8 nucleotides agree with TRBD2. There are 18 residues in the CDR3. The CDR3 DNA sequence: TGTGCCAGCAGCCCCTGGGCCGGGAGGGCCCGTGATCAAGAGGCCCAGTACTTC. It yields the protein CASSPWAGRARDQEAQYF.

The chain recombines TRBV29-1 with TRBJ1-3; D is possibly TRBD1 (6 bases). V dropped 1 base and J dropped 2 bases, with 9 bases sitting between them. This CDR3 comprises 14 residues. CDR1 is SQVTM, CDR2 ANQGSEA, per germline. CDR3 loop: CSVEGGGTGNTIYF. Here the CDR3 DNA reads TGCAGCGTTGAAGGAGGGGGAACTGGAAACACCATATATTTT.